These T cell receptor beta chains were read from a single sample in a study of T cell responses to AZD1222 COVID-19 vaccine. Profiling relied on immunoSEQ multiplex PCR, and the TCRdb table lists in-frame clones only, not all of them. The table lists about 55,000 clones, around 85% of them singletons, with roughly 27% in the top ten. The sequences come from peripheral blood, collected on day 0 of AZD1222 vaccination. Receptors originate from an adult in good health. CDR3s include the opening cysteine and the closing phenylalanine or tryptophan. Rows give clone size only sometimes, using once, few, many, or a class for an expanded clone.

j_gene	abundance	v_gene	CDR3aa
TRBJ2-1	.	TRBV27	CASSLRGTIYNEQFF
TRBJ2-2	.	TRBV2	CASKGQGRTGELFF
TRBJ1-6	.	TRBV5-6	CASSLDTRNSPLHF
TRBJ2-2	once	TRBV5-1	CASSGTSLRNTGELFF
TRBJ2-3	.	TRBV5-1	CASQGLDTDTQYF
TRBJ2-3	.	TRBV5-5	CASSLQDRRNWADTQYF
TRBJ2-5	.	TRBV25-1	CASIDRSPETQYF
TRBJ2-1	.	TRBV19	CASRLSGEVYNEQFF
TRBJ1-1	.	TRBV5-1	CASSLGWGDQDTEAFF
TRBJ2-7	.	TRBV7-8	CASSIRGQYEQYF
TRBJ2-3	.	TRBV7-6	CASSLDGNKDTQYF
TRBJ2-7	.	TRBV5-8	CASSLKQGTFYEQYF
TRBJ1-3	.	TRBV5-1	CASSQSTGSGNTIYF
TRBJ1-4	.	TRBV7-2	CASSPPNEKLFF
TRBJ1-1	.	TRBV6-5	CASKQGNTEAFF
TRBJ2-2	few	TRBV19	CASSTSPGGDTGELFF
TRBJ1-1	.	TRBV15	CATSRDKVVAEAFF
TRBJ2-5	.	TRBV5-4	CASSLATSGSQETQYF
TRBJ1-2	.	TRBV19	CASSISIGGNYGYTF
TRBJ1-1	.	TRBV28	CASSKTGRIEAFF
TRBJ1-6	.	TRBV6-1	CASSETTADSPLHF
TRBJ1-1	.	TRBV6-5	CASGRQGAGTEAFF
TRBJ2-7	few	TRBV19	CASSTTLGEQYF
TRBJ1-5	once	TRBV19	CASSIKAGNQPQHF
TRBJ2-4	.	TRBV5-4	CASSPFGQWKNIQYF
TRBJ2-3	.	TRBV4-3	CASSQVPAGGGDTQYF
TRBJ1-5	.	TRBV19	CASSATAGTATDQPQHF
TRBJ2-7	.	TRBV7-2	CASSSGTSGRFYEQYF
TRBJ2-1	few	TRBV28	CASSPPWDGSSYNEQFF
TRBJ2-3	.	TRBV11-3	CASSLYGSSDTQYF
TRBJ2-2	.	TRBV14	CASSHDLPDTGELFF
TRBJ2-2	.	TRBV18	CASSPRVATNTGELFF
TRBJ2-7	.	TRBV5-1	CASSLAPGVTYEQYF
TRBJ1-5	.	TRBV5-8	CASSFKRLYSNQPQHF
TRBJ1-5	.	TRBV21-1	CASSPRGPDNQPQHF
TRBJ1-1	.	TRBV21-1	CASSKAVSLSVDRAHTEAFF
TRBJ2-2	.	TRBV5-1	CASSPFGGGGTGELFF
TRBJ1-5	.	TRBV10-3	CAISGGEGSQPQHF
TRBJ2-1	.	TRBV6-5	CASSSDRAYNEQFF
TRBJ1-6	.	TRBV6-5	CASTSGPYNSPLHF
TRBJ2-5	.	TRBV5-1	CASSLNPSGDSQETQYF
TRBJ2-3	.	TRBV5-1	CASSSRDSNTDTQYF
TRBJ1-6	.	TRBV28	CASSLGETGSPLHF
TRBJ2-1	.	TRBV7-6	CASSLDATSSYNEQFF
TRBJ2-5	.	TRBV5-1	CASSPQTGGRQETQYF
TRBJ2-7	.	TRBV6-5	CASSYRGDSYEQYF
TRBJ2-1	.	TRBV29-1	CSVPGLGEQFF
TRBJ1-2	.	TRBV5-6	CASSLTTGIYGYTF